What follows are 21 T cell receptor beta chains derived from one specimen sequenced in a study of blood T cell repertoires in COVID-19. Libraries were prepared by immunoSEQ multiplex PCR; TCRdb keeps only in-frame clonotypes and omits some of them. The sample lists about 320,000 clones; roughly 86% were seen once. The sequencing input was peripheral blood. All receptors derive from a woman aged 50 to 65 with acute or convalescent COVID-19.

This chain joins TRBV7-3 and TRBJ2-7; 8 positions match TRBD2. Trimming at V came to 3 bases and at J to 7 bases, leaving 14 bases not matched to a gene. The CDR3 consists of 16 residues. Germline assignment: CDR1 SGHTA and CDR2 FQGTGA. The CDR3 sequence is CASSFGYGRDPIEQYF. The CDR3 nucleotides read TGTGCCAGCAGCTTTGGTTACGGGAGGGACCCTATTGAGCAGTACTTC.

CDR3 sequence: CASSPTAGQPDTQYF. The CDR3 bases are TGTGCCAGCTCACCAACCGCAGGACAGCCAGATACGCAGTATTTT. The chain combines TRBV18 with TRBJ2-3; TRBD1 might be the D (6 bases). V lost 2 bases, J lost 4 bases, and 13 bases lay in between. Looked up from germline, CDR1 is KGHSH and CDR2 is LQKENI. This CDR3 spans 15 amino acids.

In this sample, this clone turned up a few times. The genes are TRBV6-5 and TRBJ1-3; TRBD1 is a possible D gene (6 bases). V was pared by 6 bases and J by 4 bases, with 13 bases between. This CDR3 is 14 amino acids long. Germline V gene data show CDR1 as MNHEY and CDR2 as SVGAGI. The chain's CDR3 is CASSNRDWGNTIYF. CDR3 nucleotide sequence: TGTGCCAGCAGCAACAGGGATTGGGGAAACACCATATATTTT.

The chain carries TRBV2 and TRBJ2-7, with D unresolved. The germline V and J ends were trimmed by 8 bases and 5 bases, with 10 bases remaining between them. The germline V gene has CDR1 SNHLY and CDR2 FYNNEI. The CDR3 is 11 amino acids. This CDR3 is CASSRFDEQYF. The DNA of the CDR3 is TGTGCCAGCTCTCGGTTCGACGAGCAGTACTTC.

The rearrangement joins TRBV4-1 to TRBJ2-3, with TRBD2 matching over 8 bases. V shed 3 bases and J 5 bases; nucleotides not matched to a gene: 7. This CDR3 contains 15 residues. Germline assignment: CDR1 MGHRA and CDR2 YSYEKL. The CDR3 reads CASSQGTAGGDTQYF. In DNA form, the CDR3 reads TGCGCCAGCAGCCAGGGGACGGCGGGGGGAGATACGCAGTATTTT.

The genes are TRBV28 and TRBJ2-1; 9 bases fit TRBD1. The CDR3 sequence is 15 residues long. Germline lookup yields CDR1 MDHEN and CDR2 SYDVKM. Trimming at V came to 4 bases and at J to 4 bases, leaving 5 bases not matched to a gene. The CDR3 region is CASSSTGGPYNEQFF. The CDR3 nucleotides read TGTGCCAGCAGTTCGACAGGGGGGCCATACAATGAGCAGTTCTTC. The whole variable domain, remainder taken from reference TRBV28 and TRBJ2-1, is DVKVTQSSRYLVKRTGEKVFLECVQDMDHENMFWYRQDPGLGLRLIYFSYDVKMKEKGDIPEGYSVSREKKERFSLILESASTNQTSMYLCASSSTGGPYNEQFFGPGTRLTVL.

In this sample, this clone turned up a few times. The rearrangement uses TRBV9 and TRBJ2-7, with 8 bases matching TRBD2. The CDR3 totals 14 residues. V trimming: 2 bases; J trimming: 6 bases; junction bases outside the gene matches: 7. Germline V gene data show CDR1 as SGDLS and CDR2 as YYNGEE. The CDR3 coding sequence is TGTGCCAGCAGCGTCGGGAGGGCCACACTCGAGCAGTACTTC. This codes for CASSVGRATLEQYF. The whole variable domain, remainder taken from reference TRBV9 and TRBJ2-7, is DSGVTQTPKHLITATGQRVTLRCSPRSGDLSVYWYQQSLDQGLQFLIQYYNGEERAKGNILERFSAQQFPDLHSELNLSSLELGDSALYFCASSVGRATLEQYFGPGTRLTVT.

The V call is TRBV19, the J call TRBJ2-1; 12 positions agree with TRBD2. The CDR3 has 17 amino acids. Germline assignment: CDR1 LNHDA and CDR2 SQIVND (reference sequence). V lost 1 base, J lost 9 bases, and 10 bases stayed unmatched. CDR3 coding DNA: TGTGCCAGTAGTATAGGCCGTCTAGCGGGGGGGGTCACTGAGCAGTTCTTC. Amino acids: CASSIGRLAGGVTEQFF.

The gene calls are TRBV5-4 and TRBJ2-1; D might be TRBD2 (5 bases). Deletions cut 4 bases from V and 6 bases from J, with 17 bases between. The CDR3 is 15 amino acids. Per germline, CDR1 SGHNT and CDR2 YYREEE (reference sequence). The CDR3 spells CASSQAGLASNEQFF. The CDR3 nucleotides read TGTGCCAGCAGCCAGGCGGGCCTAGCCAGCAATGAGCAGTTCTTC.

This clone was found once. CDR3 amino acids: CASSPPAGSYNEQFF. CDR3 sequence (DNA): TGTGCCAGCAGCCCTCCGGCGGGCTCCTACAATGAGCAGTTCTTC. The V gene is TRBV27, the J gene TRBJ2-1; perhaps TRBD2 as D (5 bases). Germline V lookup: CDR1 MNHEY, CDR2 SMNVEV (reference sequence). This CDR3 is built from 15 residues. The germline V and J ends were trimmed by 6 bases and 0 bases, with 12 bases remaining between them.

The chain combines TRBV27 with TRBJ1-6, with D tentatively TRBD1 (6 bases). CDR1 and CDR2 (germline): MNHEY, SMNVEV (reference sequence). The CDR3 consists of 15 residues. The V end was cut by 1 base, the J end by 9 bases, with 13 bases between. The DNA of the CDR3 is TGTGCCAGCAGTTTATTGCAGGGGCCTGTTTCACCCCTCCACTTT. Translation gives CASSLLQGPVSPLHF.

V is TRBV7-2 and J is TRBJ2-3; TRBD1 matches at 8 bases. Germline trimming cut 6 bases from V and 13 bases from J; bases unmatched to any gene: 12. This CDR3 has 13 residues. Germline V gene sequence: CDR1 SGHTA, CDR2 FQGNSA. CDR3 DNA sequence: TGTGCCAGCAGTCAAGATATCGGACAGGGAAAGTATTTT. This translates into CASSQDIGQGKYF.

V usage is TRBV6-6 and J usage is TRBJ2-6; 7 bases line up with TRBD2. The V gene end was trimmed by 5 bases and the J gene end by 4 bases; junction bases not matched to a gene: 5. Germline assignment: CDR1 MNHNY and CDR2 SVGAGI (reference sequence). The CDR3 is 15 residues long. Here the CDR3 reads CASSPPGGGANVLTF. The DNA for the CDR3 is TGTGCCAGCAGTCCCCCGGGGGGAGGGGCCAACGTCCTGACTTTC.

The chain carries TRBV4-3 and TRBJ2-7; unclear D gene. The germline V gene has CDR1 LGHNA and CDR2 YSLEER. The CDR3 runs 15 residues. V lost 0 bases to trimming and J lost 3 bases, with 12 bases between them. As DNA, the CDR3 is TGCGCCAGCAGCCAAGATCCTGAACAGTACTACGAGCAGTACTTC. This encodes CASSQDPEQYYEQYF.

V and J are TRBV28 and TRBJ1-1, with D unresolved. The germline V gene encodes CDR1 MDHEN and CDR2 SYDVKM. The CDR3 runs to 14 residues. V was trimmed by 7 bases and J by 7 bases, leaving 19 bases between them. CDR3 protein: CASNVLGLTFEAFF. CDR3 nucleotide sequence: TGTGCCAGCAATGTCCTTGGCCTGACATTTGAAGCTTTCTTT.

The V and J genes are TRBV5-4 and TRBJ2-7, with TRBD1 identical over 9 bases. J lost 2 bases, V lost 3 bases, and 0 bases had no gene match. The germline gives CDR1 SGHNT, CDR2 YYREEE (reference sequence). CDR3 length equals 13 residues. The CDR3, as DNA: TGTGCCAGCAGCTGGGACAGGGCCTACGAGCAGTACTTC. Its protein is CASSWDRAYEQYF.

This clone showed up just once. The V gene is TRBV7-8, the J gene TRBJ2-7, with TRBD1 identical over 7 bases. The CDR3 length is 13 residues. J gave up 6 bases and V 0 bases, and 2 bases lay outside the gene matches. Germline CDR1 and CDR2: SGHVS and FQNEAQ. CDR3 nucleotide sequence: TGTGCCAGCAGCTTAGCAGGGGGCTCCGAGCAGTACTTC. It translates to CASSLAGGSEQYF.

V is TRBV7-3 and J is TRBJ1-6; TRBD1 aligns across 9 bases. The J segment lost 9 bases and the V segment lost 4 bases, leaving 4 bases of the junction unmatched. This CDR3 comprises 14 residues. In germline, CDR1 is SGHTA, CDR2 FQGTGA. The CDR3 DNA reads as TGTGCCAGCAGCTCCTCGGGACAGGGTTCACCCCTCCACTTT. As protein: CASSSSGQGSPLHF.

V and J are TRBV7-8 and TRBJ1-1, with 8 bases aligning to TRBD1. V lost 4 bases, J lost 5 bases, and 9 bases stayed unmatched. CDR3 length: 15 amino acids. Looked up from germline, CDR1 is SGHVS and CDR2 is FQNEAQ. CDR3 DNA: TGTGCCAGCAGCTCAACAGGGGGTAGGGGAACTGAAGCTTTCTTT. It codes for CASSSTGGRGTEAFF.

The gene calls are TRBV4-3 and TRBJ2-2, with a possible D match to TRBD1 (6 bases). Trimming removed 0 bases at V and 8 bases at J, with 22 bases between. CDR3 length equals 18 residues. Germline-derived CDR1 and CDR2 are LGHNA and YSLEER. The CDR3 coding sequence is TGCGCCAGCAGCCAAGAAGGGGGAAACAGATACCGAAGAGGGGAGCTGTTTTTT. Protein product: CASSQEGGNRYRRGELFF.

This chain uses TRBV7-3 with TRBJ1-1, with D hard to call. Trimming stripped 5 bases from V and 5 bases from J, with 12 bases between. The germline V gene encodes CDR1 SGHTA and CDR2 FQGTGA. This CDR3 has 13 residues. CDR3 sequence (DNA): TGTGCCAGCAGCGCCCCAGATCTGACTGAAGCTTTCTTT. Its translation: CASSAPDLTEAFF.